A selection of T cell receptor beta chains follows, all from one sample in a study of breast tumors, draining lymph nodes, adjacent tissues. TCRdb redid the calling of the multiplex PCR reads with MiXCR, one entry per CDR3 protein. This table has under 150,000 distinct CDR3 sequences, about a fifth appearing once. The specimen sequenced was axillary lymph node tissue. These receptors were collected from a female donor with breast cancer. Some clones in this sample may be carry-over from other donors' samples. Each CDR3 is given with its conserved first and last residue. D genes are given only for firm matches. Not all rows give a size; the values are once, few, many and, for expanded clones, a class.

abundance	len	v_gene	j_gene	d_gene	CDR3nt	CDR3aa
few	14	TRBV6-2/TRBV6-3	TRBJ2-1	TRBD1	TGTGCCAGCGGACAGGGGACCAACTACAATGAGCAGTTCTTC	CASGQGTNYNEQFF
-	14	TRBV3-1	TRBJ1-4	-	TGTGCCAGCAGCCTCCGACAGGTTGGGGAAAAACTGTTTTTT	CASSLRQVGEKLFF
many	15	TRBV7-2	TRBJ2-1	-	TGTGCCAGCAGCTTAGGGGGATTCGCGAACAATGAGCAGTTCTTC	CASSLGGFANNEQFF
many	13	TRBV30	TRBJ2-7	TRBD1	TGTGCCTGGAGTGTAGACAGGGGCTACGAGCAGTACTTC	CAWSVDRGYEQYF
many	17	TRBV5-6	TRBJ2-5	TRBD2	TGTGCCAGCAGTTATCGGACTAGCGGGAGGACCCAAGAGACCCAGTACTTC	CASSYRTSGRTQETQYF
many	15	TRBV20-1	TRBJ2-7	TRBD1	TGCAGTGCTAGAGATCGACAGGGGGGAAACTACGAGCAGTACTTC	CSARDRQGGNYEQYF
-	17	TRBV10-1	TRBJ2-7	-	TGCGCCAGCAGTGAGAGACCACTAGACCTTAAAACGTACGAGCAGTACTTC	CASSERPLDLKTYEQYF
many	16	TRBV3-1	TRBJ2-7	-	TGTGCCAGCAGCCAAGACCTGGCAGGGAGTTCCTACGAGCAGTACTTC	CASSQDLAGSSYEQYF
many	17	TRBV10-3	TRBJ2-3	-	TGTGCCATCAGTGAGTCGTTCGTCGGGGCCTCTCCAGATACGCAGTATTTT	CAISESFVGASPDTQYF
many	14	TRBV2	TRBJ2-2	-	TGTGCCAGCAGTTGGGCCGGGGGCACCGGGGAGCTGTTTTTT	CASSWAGGTGELFF
many	15	TRBV2	TRBJ2-1	TRBD2	TGTGCCAGCATTTTAGGGACTAGCGAGAACAATGAGCAGTTCTTC	CASILGTSENNEQFF
many	12	TRBV11-2	TRBJ2-7	-	TGTGCCAGCAGCATCCAGACTTACGAGCAGTACTTC	CASSIQTYEQYF
many	14	TRBV2	TRBJ2-7	-	TGTGCCAGCAGTGATCAAACCCTTGTATACGAGCAGTACTTC	CASSDQTLVYEQYF
many	16	TRBV3-1	TRBJ2-1	TRBD2	TGTGCCAGCAGCCATGGACTAGCGGGAGTGTACAATGAGCAGTTCTTC	CASSHGLAGVYNEQFF
many	14	TRBV19	TRBJ2-2	-	TGTGCCAGTAGTATCGGCAGGGACACCGGGGAGCTGTTTTTT	CASSIGRDTGELFF
-	17	TRBV28	TRBJ1-4	-	TGTGCCAGCAGTTTAAACGGACCCCTTCAGGCTAATGAAAAACTGTTTTTT	CASSLNGPLQANEKLFF
many	14	TRBV20-1	TRBJ2-7	TRBD2	TGCAGTGCTGACCGACTAGCGGGAGGCTACGAGCAGTACTTC	CSADRLAGGYEQYF
once	16	TRBV3-1	TRBJ1-5	-	TGTGCCAGCAGCCAAGGGACGGACCTAGAGACAGATACGCAGCATTTT	CASSQGTDLETDTQHF
-	14	TRBV7-8	TRBJ2-7	TRBD2	TGTGCCAGCAGGCCCCTACTAGCGGGAGTCGAGCAGTACTTC	CASRPLLAGVEQYF
many	11	TRBV2	TRBJ1-2	-	TGTGCCAGCAGACAAAACTATGGCTACACCTTC	CASRQNYGYTF
few	13	TRBV28	TRBJ2-7	-	TGTGCCAGCAGACTCGGACGGACCTACGAGCAGTACTTC	CASRLGRTYEQYF
-	13	TRBV19	TRBJ2-5	-	TGTGCCAGTAGCAATACAGGGAGAGAGACCCAGTACTTC	CASSNTGRETQYF
-	14	TRBV6-5	TRBJ2-4	TRBD2	TGTGCCAGCAGCCCGGGGGGGATCAAAAACATTCAGTACTTC	CASSPGGIKNIQYF
many	19	TRBV6-5	TRBJ2-1	TRBD2	TGTGCCAGCAGTTACTCGGGGGGACTAGCGGGAGGAGGTCTTAATGAGCAGTTCTTC	CASSYSGGLAGGGLNEQFF
many	15	TRBV9	TRBJ2-1	TRBD2	TGTGCCAGCAGCGTAGGGGAGGGCCGATTCAATGAGCAGTTCTTC	CASSVGEGRFNEQFF
few	14	TRBV3-1	TRBJ2-6	-	TGTGCCAGCAGACTCGAAGCAGGGGCCAACGTCCTGACTTTC	CASRLEAGANVLTF
many	15	TRBV19	TRBJ1-2	TRBD1	TGTGCCAGTAGCTCCAGGACAGGGAATATGCGTGGCTACACCTTC	CASSSRTGNMRGYTF
many	14	TRBV6-6	TRBJ1-6	TRBD1	TGTGCCAGCAGGCCTGACAGGGGTACTTCACCCCTCCACTTT	CASRPDRGTSPLHF
many	11	TRBV5-6	TRBJ1-2	-	TGTGCCAGCAGCTTGGTCGATGGCTACACCTTC	CASSLVDGYTF
many	14	TRBV5-6	TRBJ2-2	-	TGTGCCAGCAGCTTCATTGGAAACACCGGGGAGCTGTTTTTT	CASSFIGNTGELFF
many	15	TRBV27	TRBJ2-3	-	TGTGCCAGCAGGCTAGCTGGGCCTAGCACAGATACGCAGTATTTT	CASRLAGPSTDTQYF
-	15	TRBV5-6	TRBJ2-1	TRBD2	TGTGCCAGCAGCTTGGGTGTGGTAGCGGGAGTAGAGCAGTTCTTC	CASSLGVVAGVEQFF
many	14	TRBV5-6	TRBJ2-7	TRBD1	TGTGCCAGCAGCTATGGACAGGGGACCTACGAGCAGTACTTC	CASSYGQGTYEQYF
many	13	TRBV5-1	TRBJ2-7	-	TGCGCCAGCAGCTTGGGGTCTTTCTACGAGCAGTACTTC	CASSLGSFYEQYF
-	12	TRBV19	TRBJ1-5	-	TGTGCCAGTAGTATAAGGAGGGGGCCCCAGCATTTT	CASSIRRGPQHF
few	15	TRBV6-1	TRBJ2-2	TRBD2	TGTGCCAGCCCGGGGACTAGCGAGAACACCGGGGAGCTGTTTTTT	CASPGTSENTGELFF
-	17	TRBV3-1	TRBJ2-5	-	TGTGCCAGCAGCTTCGGTACTAGATCCCTCTACCAAGAGACCCAGTACTTC	CASSFGTRSLYQETQYF
many	13	TRBV29-1	TRBJ1-4	-	TGCAGCGTCATGACCCAAGACGGTGAAAAACTGTTTTTT	CSVMTQDGEKLFF
many	12	TRBV6-5	TRBJ2-2	-	TGTGCCAGCAGTAACAATGCCGGGGAGCTGTTTTTT	CASSNNAGELFF
many	16	TRBV11-1	TRBJ2-7	TRBD2	TGTGCCAGCAGCTTAGCGCTAGCGGGAGCCGCCTACGAGCAGTACTTC	CASSLALAGAAYEQYF
few	16	TRBV27	TRBJ1-4	TRBD1	TGTGCCAGCAGCCGAACGCCGACAGGGGTTAATGAAAAACTGTTTTTT	CASSRTPTGVNEKLFF
many	14	TRBV12-3/TRBV12-4	TRBJ2-2	-	TGTGCCAGCAGTTTTTTCCGGAACACCGGGGAGCTGTTTTTT	CASSFFRNTGELFF
many	14	TRBV6-1	TRBJ1-6	-	TGTGCCAGCAGTGAACAGGGGCGGGTATCACCCCTCCACTTT	CASSEQGRVSPLHF
many	12	TRBV20-1	TRBJ1-2	-	TGCAGTGCTAGACAGGGGACCTATGGCTACACCTTC	CSARQGTYGYTF
many	15	TRBV20-1	TRBJ2-5	TRBD2	TGCAGTGCTTCCGGGGCTAGCGGGATTCTGGAGACCCAGTACTTC	CSASGASGILETQYF
-	15	TRBV27	TRBJ2-4	-	TGTGCCAGCAGTTTAGGGCGGGGAGCCAAAAACATTCAGTACTTC	CASSLGRGAKNIQYF
many	15	TRBV24-1	TRBJ2-1	TRBD2	TGTGCCACCAAGTCTAGCGGGAGTAATTGGAATGAGCAGTTCTTC	CATKSSGSNWNEQFF
many	13	TRBV19	TRBJ2-3	-	TGTGCCAGTAGGAGTAGCGGTGCAAATACGCAGTATTTT	CASRSSGANTQYF
-	13	TRBV3-1	TRBJ2-5	-	TGTGCCAGCAGCCAGGGGCGGGGTGAGACCCAGTACTTC	CASSQGRGETQYF
many	18	TRBV20-1	TRBJ1-6	TRBD1	TGCAGTGCTAGGGACAGGGGGAGAATCGATGTATATGATTCACCCCTCCACTTT	CSARDRGRIDVYDSPLHF
many	16	TRBV5-1	TRBJ2-1	TRBD2	TGCGCCAGCAGCTACCGGACTAGCGAATCCTACAATGAGCAGTTCTTC	CASSYRTSESYNEQFF